The 19 T cell receptor beta chains below were found in one sample sequenced in a study of blood T cell repertoires in COVID-19. The protocol was immunoSEQ multiplex PCR, while the TCRdb copy is restricted to in-frame clones and leaves out a portion. The repertoire holds about 190,000 clones, with 70% to 85% as singletons. The sequenced sample consisted of peripheral blood. The receptor set was obtained from a woman aged 45-60 years with acute or convalescent COVID-19.

The CDR3 sequence: CAVGNRVFNYGYTF. The CDR3 DNA reads as TGTGCCGTAGGAAACAGGGTTTTTAACTATGGCTACACCTTC. V and J are TRBV7-2 and TRBJ1-2, with TRBD1 as a possible D gene (6 bases). Trimming took 11 bases from V and 1 from J, leaving 17 bases between them. CDR1 is SGHTA, CDR2 FQGNSA, per germline. The CDR3 covers 14 residues.

This chain connects TRBV6-5 to TRBJ2-7, with 9 nucleotides matching TRBD1. V lost 2 bases, J lost 5 bases, and 10 bases stayed unmatched. Germline CDR1 reads MNHEY; CDR2 reads SVGAGI. This CDR3 has 16 amino acids. The CDR3 reads CASSYAGQGFLNEQYF. The DNA for the CDR3 is TGTGCCAGCAGTTACGCGGGACAGGGATTCTTGAACGAGCAGTACTTC.

The rearrangement links TRBV19 to TRBJ1-3, with 7 bases fitting TRBD1. Germline V gene sequence: CDR1 LNHDA, CDR2 SQIVND (reference sequence). This CDR3 spans 17 amino acids. V was clipped by 5 bases and J by 0 bases; unmatched bases: 10. CDR3 loop: CASSPRQGELSGNTIYF. DNA for the CDR3: TGTGCCAGTAGTCCCAGACAGGGAGAGCTCTCTGGAAACACCATATATTTT.

The rearrangement links TRBV2 to TRBJ2-1; D remains unclear. The V end lost 4 bases, the J end lost 3 bases, and 10 bases lay between the germline ends. The CDR3 runs 14 residues. CDR1 is SNHLY, CDR2 FYNNEI, per germline. For the CDR3, the DNA is TGTGCCAGCAGTGCGGAGTTTCTCTACAATGAGCAGTTCTTC. This translates into CASSAEFLYNEQFF.

J is TRBJ1-2 and V is TRBV2, with TRBD1 identical over 7 bases. The CDR3 extends over 15 amino acids. The ends lost 6 bases at V and 5 bases at J; junction bases unmatched: 12. CDR1 SNHLY and CDR2 FYNNEI come from the germline V gene. CDR3 sequence reads: CASRSTGSYSYGYTF. The DNA for the CDR3 is TGTGCCAGCAGGTCGACAGGGAGTTACTCATATGGCTACACCTTC.

Here the CDR3 reads CASSHRTGTNEKLFF. In DNA form, the CDR3 reads TGTGCCAGCAGTCACAGGACAGGAACTAATGAAAAACTGTTTTTT. The chain employs TRBV6-5 and TRBJ1-4, with 7 positions matching TRBD1. The CDR3 is 15 amino acids. Looked up from germline, CDR1 is MNHEY and CDR2 is SVGAGI. The V gene end was trimmed by 5 bases and the J gene end by 1 base; junction bases not matched to a gene: 4.

CDR3 coding DNA: TGTGCCACCAGCAGAGACAGGCCCTACGAGCAGTACTTC. Amino acids: CATSRDRPYEQYF. The rearrangement uses TRBV15 and TRBJ2-7, with unresolved D. V lost 0 bases, J lost 2 bases, and 5 bases lay in between. CDR3 length equals 13 residues. The V gene's germline CDR1 is LNHNV and CDR2 YYDKDF (reference sequence).

The V call is TRBV30, the J call TRBJ2-7; tentative D call: TRBD2 (5 bases). Trimming removed 3 bases at V and 3 bases at J, with 12 bases between. Germline V CDR1 and CDR2: GTSNPN, SVGIG (reference sequence). The CDR3 consists of 13 residues. The CDR3 loop reads CAWSLGTSYEQYF. The CDR3 bases are TGTGCCTGGAGCCTAGGCACTAGCTACGAGCAGTACTTC.

This clone has a single count. The chain combines TRBV28 with TRBJ1-5; 8 bases are a match to TRBD1. Germline assignment: CDR1 MDHEN and CDR2 SYDVKM. The CDR3 loop spans 15 amino acids. The V and J ends lost 6 bases and 4 bases, in that order; junction bases with no gene match: 8. CDR3 bases: TGTGCCAGCAGAACTGGGACAGGCTTTAATCAGCCCCAGCATTTT. Its translation: CASRTGTGFNQPQHF.

A single count supports this clone. The V gene is TRBV27, the J gene TRBJ2-7; 7 bases agree with TRBD2. The V and J ends lost 3 bases and 4 bases, in that order; junction bases with no gene match: 6. CDR1 MNHEY and CDR2 SMNVEV come from the germline V gene (reference sequence). This CDR3 comprises 14 residues. The CDR3 DNA reads TGTGCCAGCAGTTTTAGGGGACTACCTTACGAGCAGTACTTC. Translating gives CASSFRGLPYEQYF.

The chain has TRBV2 and TRBJ1-3; 7 bases are a match to TRBD1. The germline gives CDR1 SNHLY, CDR2 FYNNEI. V was pared by 5 bases and J by 3 bases, with 4 bases of the junction left unmatched. This CDR3 has 14 residues. For the CDR3, the DNA is TGTGCCAGCAGTACCCGGACAGGTGGAAACACCATATATTTT. Amino acid sequence: CASSTRTGGNTIYF.

The gene calls are TRBV6-2 or TRBV6-3 and TRBJ2-7; the match to TRBD2 covers 7 bases. Trimming removed 0 bases from V and 2 bases from J; junction bases left unmatched: 7. Germline V CDR1 and CDR2: MNHEY, SVGEGT. The CDR3 loop spans 16 amino acids. The CDR3 spells CASSYSSASGPYEQYF. The CDR3 DNA reads as TGTGCCAGCAGTTACTCGTCTGCTAGCGGACCCTACGAGCAGTACTTC.

V gene TRBV24-1 combines with J gene TRBJ1-5, with a tentative D call TRBD1 (5 bases). CDR1 is KGHDR and CDR2 is SFDVKD in the germline V gene. CDR3 length: 16 amino acids. V lost 4 bases and J lost 1, with 13 bases in between. DNA of the CDR3: TGTGCCACCAGTGACCGAGGGGCGGGAAGCAATCAGCCCCAGCATTTT. This encodes CATSDRGAGSNQPQHF.

This clone was counted a single time. CDR3 sequence: CASSLRGQSSEAFF. The CDR3, as DNA: TGTGCCAGCAGTTTACGCGGACAGTCTTCTGAAGCTTTCTTT. V usage is TRBV27 and J usage is TRBJ1-1; D is perhaps TRBD1 (6 bases). CDR3 length: 14 residues. CDR1 and CDR2 from the germline V gene are MNHEY and SMNVEV (reference sequence). V lost 2 bases to trimming and J lost 6 bases, with 13 bases between them.

The rearrangement joins TRBV19 to TRBJ1-5; perhaps TRBD1 as D (5 bases). Trimming shortened V by 1 base and J by 1 base, and 11 bases separated the two germline ends. The length of the CDR3 is 16 residues. Germline CDR1 reads LNHDA; CDR2 reads SQIVND (reference sequence). In nucleotides, the CDR3 is TGTGCCAGTAGTATAGCCGGGGGGGTGAGCAATCAGCCCCAGCATTTT. This codes for CASSIAGGVSNQPQHF.

The V gene is TRBV18, the J gene TRBJ1-5, with TRBD1 identical over 12 bases. V dropped 3 bases and J dropped 7; count of bases not matched to a gene: 10. CDR1 is KGHSH and CDR2 is LQKENI in the germline V gene. The CDR3 covers 17 residues. In DNA form, the CDR3 reads TGTGCCAGCTCACCGCGACCCGGGACAGGGGGCGAGCAGCCCCAGCATTTT. This codes for CASSPRPGTGGEQPQHF. The variable domain in full, completed from reference TRBV18 and TRBJ1-5, reads NAGVMQNPRHLVRRRGQEARLRCSPMKGHSHVYWYRQLPEEGLKFMVYLQKENIIDESGMPKERFSAEFPKEGPSILRIQQVVRGDSAAYFCASSPRPGTGGEQPQHFGDGTRLSIL.

The chain combines TRBV28 with TRBJ1-5, with 7 bases aligning to TRBD1. Germline CDR1 MDHEN, CDR2 SYDVKM. The CDR3 spans 14 residues. J was trimmed by 9 bases and V by 2 bases; bases with no gene match: 7. The CDR3 loop is CASSLRGGLRPQHF. The CDR3 DNA is TGTGCCAGCAGTTTAAGAGGGGGCTTGAGGCCCCAGCATTTT.

The chain uses TRBV28 and TRBJ2-5; D is undetermined. The V end was cut by 5 bases, the J end by 0 bases, with 10 bases between. Germline V gene lookup returns CDR1 MDHEN and CDR2 SYDVKM. The length of the CDR3 is 14 residues. The CDR3 is CASSNTVYQETQYF. CDR3 bases: TGTGCCAGCAGTAATACAGTGTACCAAGAGACCCAGTACTTC.

The chain combines TRBV28 with TRBJ1-2, with 7 bases lining up with TRBD1. The CDR3 has 16 residues. CDR1 is MDHEN and CDR2 is SYDVKM in the germline V gene. V trimming: 4 bases; J trimming: 5 bases; junction bases outside the gene matches: 13. The CDR3 spells CASSSPQEGAGYGYTF. The CDR3, as DNA: TGTGCCAGCAGTTCGCCACAGGAGGGGGCGGGGTATGGCTACACCTTC.